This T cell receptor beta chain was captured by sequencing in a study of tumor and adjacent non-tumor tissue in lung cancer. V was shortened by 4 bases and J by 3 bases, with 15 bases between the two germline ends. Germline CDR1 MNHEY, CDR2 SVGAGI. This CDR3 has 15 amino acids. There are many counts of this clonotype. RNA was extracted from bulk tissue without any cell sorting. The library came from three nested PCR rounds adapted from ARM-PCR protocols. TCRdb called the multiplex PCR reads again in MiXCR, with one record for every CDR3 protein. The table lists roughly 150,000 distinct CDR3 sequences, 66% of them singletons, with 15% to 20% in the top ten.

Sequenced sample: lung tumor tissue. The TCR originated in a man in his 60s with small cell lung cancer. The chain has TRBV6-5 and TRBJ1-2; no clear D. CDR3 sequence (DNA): TGTGCCAGCAGTTCCCTCCGGGGATCGGACTATGGCTACACCTTC. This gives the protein CASSSLRGSDYGYTF.